This TCR beta chain stems from a study of blood T cell repertoires in COVID-19 (dated by TCRdb to the early 2020s). Study-level background: Collaborator samples came from the United States, Italy and Spain and covered acute and convalescent phases of COVID-19. The repertoires were released in a freely available public database intended as a resource for research on the immune response to SARS-CoV-2. Subjects who had been exposed to COVID-19, were actively infected with it, or had recovered from it provided the deeply sampled blood TCRbeta repertoires that made up the dataset. The material from the prospective study consisted of cDNA or gDNA derived from T cells, B-cell-depleted T cells, or PBMCs. Nearly every sample came with metadata listing a de-identified subject ID, COVID-19 status, age in years and sex. HLA class I and class II types, where available, came from metadata supplied by the sample provider rather than from assay-based typing. The samples were drawn from the first 160 participants of the ongoing ImmuneRACE study and from 950 to 1,500 subjects provided by 6 global collaborators. Broader findings and caveats from the paper: The quantity of clinical and demographic metadata differed by source and by participant and was supplied without curation.

Via the germline V gene (reference sequence), CDR1 is SGHNT and CDR2 YYREEE. Unmatched junction bases come to 15, with V trimmed by 4 bases and J by 0 bases. The CDR3 starts with the cysteine, ends with the phenylalanine, and has 18 residues. The kept DNA is CDR3 alone, 54 bases in frame from the first base. A note on this clone: Its antigen remains unidentified. No quality values exist for individual bases; no much larger clone is one base distant.

TCRbeta CDR3 regions were amplified from genomic DNA by means of the immunoSEQ Assay, a bias-controlled multiplex PCR. As for the authors' bioinformatics: The number of nucleated cells in each sample was estimated from the amplification of reference gene primers within the assay. To quantify the absolute abundance of each unique TCRbeta CDR3 rearrangement, sequence reads were collapsed and filtered. Productive Simpson clonality was computed per sample as the square root of Simpson's diversity index over productive rearrangements. TCRdb carries this immuneACCESS record with in-frame sequences only. Its versions omit some clonotypes, under half of them owing to an unresolved V gene in the studies checked, with the rest unexplained. V, J and clone size reflect that table, while D and trimming were determined from the DNA. Across this sample there are 40,000 or so clones, with approximately 85% seen only once. Clones ranked in the top ten supply 12% to 15% of the sample.

Collaborating institutions collected whole blood in K2EDTA tubes following their own protocols. For TCRbeta analysis, collaborator samples were shipped as frozen whole blood, as isolated PBMCs, or as DNA extracted from either sample type. Specimen: peripheral blood. The V gene is TRBV5-4 and the J gene is TRBJ2-7, with 8 middle bases fitting TRBD2. This clonotype was sampled from a human donor in a cohort sampled during active COVID-19. The DNA sequence is as follows: TGTGCCAGCAGCCAACGGAGGAGCGGGGGATCGAGCTCCTACGAGCAGTACTTC. This is translated as CASSQRRSGGSSSYEQYF.